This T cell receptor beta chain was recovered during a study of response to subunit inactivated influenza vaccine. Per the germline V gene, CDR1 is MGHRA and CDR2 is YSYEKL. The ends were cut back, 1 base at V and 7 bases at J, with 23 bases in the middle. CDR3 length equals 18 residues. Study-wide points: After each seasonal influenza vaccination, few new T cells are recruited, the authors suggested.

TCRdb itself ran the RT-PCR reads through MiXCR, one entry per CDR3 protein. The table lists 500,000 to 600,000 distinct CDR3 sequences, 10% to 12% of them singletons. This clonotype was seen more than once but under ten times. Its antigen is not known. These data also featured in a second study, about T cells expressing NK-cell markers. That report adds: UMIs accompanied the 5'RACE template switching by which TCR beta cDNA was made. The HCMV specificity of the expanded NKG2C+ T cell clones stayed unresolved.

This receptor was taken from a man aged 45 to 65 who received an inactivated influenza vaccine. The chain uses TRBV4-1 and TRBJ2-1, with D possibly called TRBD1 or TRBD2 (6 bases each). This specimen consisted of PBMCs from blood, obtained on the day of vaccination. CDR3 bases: TGCGCCAGCAGCCAAGGAGGAAGGGCGATCCGGGGGCGAAATGAGCAGTTCTTC. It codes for CASSQGGRAIRGRNEQFF.